This is a list of T cell receptor beta chains from one sample in a study of early T cells in non-severe SARS-CoV-2 infection. Each CDR3 protein gets one entry after TCRdb re-called the 5' RACE reads with MiXCR. Among roughly 32,000 distinct CDR3 sequences listed, 6% to 7% were seen once. Sample: whole blood. The receptors here all came from an adult who was a healthcare worker with PCR-confirmed SARS-CoV-2 infection or an uninfected control (not recorded which). Each CDR3 is given with its conserved first and last residue. D genes are given only for firm matches. Not every row has a clone size; where given, it reads once, few, many or a size class.

many	TRBJ2-7	-	13	TRBV7-2	TGTGCCAGCAGCTTAATCCGGGACTACGAGCAGTACTTC	CASSLIRDYEQYF
many	TRBJ1-6	-	16	TRBV7-2	TGTGCCAGCAGCTTAGAGGGGGGGCGCGTGAATTCACCCCTCCACTTT	CASSLEGGRVNSPLHF
many	TRBJ1-5	-	17	TRBV5-5	TGTGCCAGCAGCTTGGTGTACAGCCAGGTCGGGAATCAGCCCCAGCATTTT	CASSLVYSQVGNQPQHF
few	TRBJ1-1	-	11	TRBV29-1	TGCAGCGTTGGTCTGAACACTGAAGCTTTCTTT	CSVGLNTEAFF
many	TRBJ1-2	-	14	TRBV11-3	TGTGCCAGCAGCTTGTCGATGACAGGCTATGGCTACACCTTC	CASSLSMTGYGYTF
few	TRBJ2-7	-	14	TRBV7-2	TGTGCCAGCACCCAAAGGGGGGGCTCCTACGAGCAGTACTTC	CASTQRGGSYEQYF
many	TRBJ2-1	TRBD1	14	TRBV9	TGTGCCAGCAGTGCCGGGACAGGGTTGGATGAGCAGTTCTTC	CASSAGTGLDEQFF
many	TRBJ1-5	-	15	TRBV12-3/TRBV12-4	TGTGCCAGCAGTTTAGAAGGGAAGGGCAATCAGCCCCAGCATTTT	CASSLEGKGNQPQHF
many	TRBJ2-4	-	16	TRBV7-9	TGTGCCAGCAGCTCCCCGCGGTTCGGGTTGGAAAACATTCAGTACTTC	CASSSPRFGLENIQYF
-	TRBJ1-1	TRBD1	13	TRBV27	TGTGCCAGCAGTAGCCAGGGGGCTAGTGAAGCTTTCTTT	CASSSQGASEAFF
many	TRBJ2-1	-	13	TRBV5-3	TGTGCCAGAAGCCCCAATGGGCGGAATGAGCAGTTCTTC	CARSPNGRNEQFF
-	TRBJ2-5	TRBD2	19	TRBV10-3	TGTGCCATCAGTGAGTCTGGTCGTTACGGGGGGACGCCCCGGGAGACCCAGTACTTC	CAISESGRYGGTPRETQYF
many	TRBJ1-3	-	15	TRBV30	TGTGCCTGGAGTCCCGGGTTCAGCTCTGGAAACACCATATATTTT	CAWSPGFSSGNTIYF
many	TRBJ2-5	TRBD2	16	TRBV5-1	TGCGCCAGCAGCCCCGGGACTAGCGGGGGGAGAGAGACCCAGTACTTC	CASSPGTSGGRETQYF
-	TRBJ2-5	-	15	TRBV10-3	TGTGCCATCAGTGACGGAGACAGAGTGAGACCGACCCAGTACTTC	CAISDGDRVRPTQYF
-	TRBJ1-2	TRBD1	13	TRBV20-1	TGCAGTGCTAGTTCGGGACAGGGTTATGGCTACACCTTC	CSASSGQGYGYTF
many	TRBJ2-7	TRBD1	16	TRBV4-3	TGCGCCAGCAGCCAAGATCTTGCACAGGGGGACTACGAGCAGTACTTC	CASSQDLAQGDYEQYF
many	TRBJ1-5	-	14	TRBV7-2	TGTGCCAGCAGCCCCGCGGGGTCCAATCAGCCCCAGCATTTT	CASSPAGSNQPQHF
many	TRBJ1-5	-	11	TRBV29-1	TGCAGCGAGGAGGGCAATCAGCCCCAGCATTTT	CSEEGNQPQHF
many	TRBJ1-5	-	16	TRBV5-6	TGTGCCAGCAGCTTGCTGGGTAGTCAGAGCAATCAGCCCCAGCATTTT	CASSLLGSQSNQPQHF
many	TRBJ2-7	-	13	TRBV24-1	TGTGCCACCAGTGAACGGGACTCCTACGAGCAGTACTTC	CATSERDSYEQYF
many	TRBJ2-4	TRBD1	18	TRBV18	TGTGCCAGCTCACTACAGGGGTCGATTTCTTTAGCCAAAAACATTCAGTACTTC	CASSLQGSISLAKNIQYF
many	TRBJ2-6	-	19	TRBV11-2	TGTGCCAGCAGCTTAAATGTCGGTTTGGGGAACTCTGGGGCCAACGTCCTGACTTTC	CASSLNVGLGNSGANVLTF
many	TRBJ1-5	-	16	TRBV7-2	TGTGCCAGCAGCTTAAAATACGGTTACGGCAATCAGCCCCAGCATTTT	CASSLKYGYGNQPQHF
few	TRBJ2-5	-	12	TRBV7-9	TGTGCCAGCAGCTTTCTTGAGGAGACCCAGTACTTC	CASSFLEETQYF
many	TRBJ2-5	-	12	TRBV7-2	TGTGCCAGCAGCTTATCTGGCGGGACCCAGTACTTC	CASSLSGGTQYF
few	TRBJ2-7	-	15	TRBV4-2	TGTGCCAGCAGCCAAAGGGGCCTCCCGTCCTACGAGCAGTACTTC	CASSQRGLPSYEQYF
few	TRBJ1-3	-	14	TRBV5-1	TGCGCCAGCAGCAAGGAAAGCTCTGGAAACACCATATATTTT	CASSKESSGNTIYF
many	TRBJ1-1	-	11	TRBV20-1	TGCAGTGCTAGAGATCGAACTGAAGCTTTCTTT	CSARDRTEAFF
few	TRBJ1-3	-	12	TRBV18	TGTGCCAGCTCACCAATAGGAGACACCATATATTTT	CASSPIGDTIYF
many	TRBJ2-7	TRBD1	15	TRBV20-1	TGCAGTGCTAGAGATCGTTGGGACAGGTTCTCCGAGCAGTACTTC	CSARDRWDRFSEQYF
many	TRBJ1-1	-	16	TRBV20-1	TGCAGTGCTAGAGACCTCGTACAGCGAACGAACACTGAAGCTTTCTTT	CSARDLVQRTNTEAFF
many	TRBJ1-1	-	12	TRBV20-1	TGCAGTGCCCGAGGACAGAACACTGAAGCTTTCTTT	CSARGQNTEAFF
many	TRBJ2-3	-	13	TRBV18	TGTGCCAGCTCACCACTTCTCACAGATACGCAGTATTTT	CASSPLLTDTQYF
-	TRBJ2-1	-	16	TRBV2	TGTGCCAGCAGTGAGGGACACCCAAGCTCCTACAATGAGCAGTTCTTC	CASSEGHPSSYNEQFF
many	TRBJ2-3	TRBD2	16	TRBV7-2	TGTGCCAGCAGCTCGCGAGGGACTAGCGGGGTGGATACGCAGTATTTT	CASSSRGTSGVDTQYF
medium-sized	TRBJ1-1	-	12	TRBV29-1	TGCAGCGTTTTAAGGGGGAAAACTGAAGCTTTCTTT	CSVLRGKTEAFF
many	TRBJ1-2	TRBD1	11	TRBV20-1	TGCAGTGCATACGGGACAGACGGCTACACCTTC	CSAYGTDGYTF
many	TRBJ1-5	-	14	TRBV20-1	TGCAGTGCACGGGCAGGGGATAGCAATCAGCCCCAGCATTTT	CSARAGDSNQPQHF
many	TRBJ2-2	-	14	TRBV7-2	TGTGCCAGCAGCTTAGGGATGAACACCGGGGAGCTGTTTTTT	CASSLGMNTGELFF
many	TRBJ2-3	-	14	TRBV4-3	TGCGCCAGCAGCCAAGATAAACCTTTAGCTACGCAGTATTTT	CASSQDKPLATQYF
many	TRBJ2-7	TRBD1	15	TRBV4-3	TGCGCCAGCAGCCAAGGGGACAGCTTATACTACGAGCAGTACTTC	CASSQGDSLYYEQYF
-	TRBJ2-7	-	14	TRBV7-9	TGTGCCAGCAGCCCGCGGGACAGTTACTACGAGCAGTACTTC	CASSPRDSYYEQYF
few	TRBJ2-4	TRBD2	15	TRBV7-2	TGTGCCAGCAGCATAGCGGGGGGAGCCAAAAACATTCAGTACTTC	CASSIAGGAKNIQYF
-	TRBJ2-2	TRBD1	15	TRBV5-1	TGCGCCAGCAGACCCGGACAGGGGAGGACCGGGGAGCTGTTTTTT	CASRPGQGRTGELFF
many	TRBJ2-7	-	13	TRBV7-9	TGTGCCAGCAGCACCCAGGGGACCTACGAGCAGTACTTC	CASSTQGTYEQYF
many	TRBJ1-3	-	13	TRBV7-9	TGTGCCAGCAGCTTATGGGGCGGAAACACCATATATTTT	CASSLWGGNTIYF
many	TRBJ2-5	-	14	TRBV30	TGTGCCTGGAGCCCAGGGGATCTAGAAGAGACCCAGTACTTC	CAWSPGDLEETQYF
many	TRBJ1-5	TRBD1	14	TRBV7-8	TGTGCCAGCAGCCTAGACAGGGGTGCTCAGCCCCAGCATTTT	CASSLDRGAQPQHF
-	TRBJ2-7	TRBD1	15	TRBV6-6	TGTGCCAGCAGTAAACCGGGACAGAGCTCCTACGAGCAGTACTTC	CASSKPGQSSYEQYF
few	TRBJ2-3	-	12	TRBV18	TGTGCCAGCTCATCGGACAGAGATACGCAGTATTTT	CASSSDRDTQYF
many	TRBJ1-6	-	17	TRBV18	TGTGCCAGCTCACCCTGGCCGACCGGTGATTTCTATTCACCCCTCCACTTT	CASSPWPTGDFYSPLHF
many	TRBJ2-2	-	16	TRBV2	TGTGCCAGCAGTGAACCCGGGAGTACGAACACCGGGGAGCTGTTTTTT	CASSEPGSTNTGELFF